The entry below describes one T cell receptor (beta chain). The data were taken from a study of blood T cell repertoires in COVID-19. The table came from immunoSEQ multiplex PCR; TCRdb's copy has only in-frame clones and leaves some out. The sample has some 41,000 clones; 70% to 90% are singletons. The CDR3 has 14 amino acids. Germline-derived CDR1 and CDR2 are MNHEY and SVGAGI. V lost 2 bases, J lost 4 bases, and 9 bases lay in between. Sequenced input: peripheral blood. The V gene is TRBV6-5, the J gene TRBJ2-4, with D tentatively TRBD1 (6 bases). This clonotype was sampled from a man in his 60s with active COVID-19. The CDR3 is CASSYKGTKNIQYF. Written as DNA, the CDR3 is TGTGCCAGCAGTTACAAGGGGACAAAAAACATTCAGTACTTC.